A single sample is the source of the 28 T cell receptor beta chains below, sequenced in a study of blood T cell repertoires in COVID-19 (dated by TCRdb to 2020 to 2021). The library was built by means of the immunoSEQ multiplex PCR assay. What TCRdb holds here is the immuneACCESS table cut down to in-frame rearrangements. Part of the clones is not present; checked against another copy, under half of the missing clones reflect an unresolved V gene, and the others are unexplained. Recorded for this sample are about 10,000 clones; 80% to 90% of them occurred a single time. The top ten clones comprise around 6% of the sample. The sequencing sample was made of peripheral blood. Every receptor here comes from a human donor in a cohort sampled during active COVID-19.

The rearrangement joins TRBV2 to TRBJ1-2; D call uncertain. The CDR3 length is 17 residues. Germline assignment: CDR1 SNHLY and CDR2 FYNNEI. The germline V and J ends were trimmed by 3 bases and 6 bases, with 23 bases remaining between them. CDR3 coding DNA: TGTGCCAGCAGTGATATGGTCGGAAGGAGTTTGATAGATGGCTACACCTTC. It yields the protein CASSDMVGRSLIDGYTF.

CDR3: CASSLGRQVQETQYF. The CDR3 DNA reads as TGCGCCAGCAGCTTGGGTAGACAGGTCCAAGAGACCCAGTACTTC. The chain combines TRBV5-1 with TRBJ2-5; perhaps TRBD1 as D (6 bases). The CDR3 contains 15 residues. The V and J ends lost 0 bases and 1 base respectively, with 10 bases between them. The germline gives CDR1 SGHRS, CDR2 YFSETQ.

The chain uses TRBV5-1 and TRBJ2-1; possible D gene TRBD2, 5 bases. Germline CDR1 and CDR2: SGHRS and YFSETQ. There are 17 residues in the CDR3. V lost 4 bases to trimming and J lost 1 base, with 18 bases between them. DNA for the CDR3: TGCGCCAGCAGCCCGACTGGGAGCGTGGGTTCCTACAATGAGCAGTTCTTC. It specifies CASSPTGSVGSYNEQFF.

The V and J genes are TRBV7-3 and TRBJ2-2; the D is unclear. CDR1 and CDR2 (germline): SGHTA, FQGTGA. Trimming removed 5 bases at V and 2 bases at J, with 3 bases between. The CDR3 sequence is 12 residues long. CDR3: CASSPNTGELFF. The CDR3 DNA follows: TGTGCCAGCAGCCCAAACACCGGGGAGCTGTTTTTT.

The chain is built from TRBV18 and TRBJ2-3; D perhaps matches TRBD2 (6 bases). Trimming took 4 bases from V and 4 from J, leaving 12 bases between them. Germline assignment: CDR1 KGHSH and CDR2 LQKENI. The CDR3 runs 14 residues. The CDR3 region has the DNA TGTGCCAGCTCACTGGGACTGTTAGCAGATACGCAGTATTTT. This encodes CASSLGLLADTQYF.

V gene TRBV9 combines with J gene TRBJ2-3; no definite D call. V was clipped by 4 bases and J by 8 bases, with 14 bases between them. Germline V lookup: CDR1 SGDLS, CDR2 YYNGEE. CDR3 length: 13 amino acids. The CDR3 protein is CASSPAVSGTQYF. The CDR3 region has the DNA TGTGCCAGCAGCCCTGCGGTCTCCGGTACGCAGTATTTT.

V usage is TRBV4-2 and J usage is TRBJ2-2; 8 nucleotides agree with TRBD1. J was trimmed by 3 bases and V by 1 base; bases with no gene match: 4. The germline CDR1 and CDR2 sequences are LGHNA and YNFKEQ. The length of the CDR3 is 16 residues. In nucleotides, the CDR3 is TGTGCCAGCAGCCAAGGGGACAGGCGGGACACCGGGGAGCTGTTTTTT. This codes for CASSQGDRRDTGELFF.

This clone was observed a single time. The rearrangement uses TRBV3-1 (or the pseudogene TRBV3-2) and TRBJ2-5; 11 bases align to TRBD2. The germline CDR1 and CDR2 sequences are LGHDT and YNNKEL (reference sequence). The CDR3 length is 16 residues. V was clipped by 3 bases and J by 2 bases; unmatched bases: 5. CDR3 nucleotide sequence: TGTGCCAGCAGCCAGAGACTAGCGGGGAAACAAGAGACCCAGTACTTC. It yields the protein CASSQRLAGKQETQYF.

The rearrangement joins TRBV18 to TRBJ1-2; 9 bases agree with TRBD1. CDR3 length equals 14 residues. The trim removed 3 bases at V and 5 bases at J, leaving 4 bases unmatched. Germline-derived CDR1 and CDR2 are KGHSH and LQKENI. The CDR3 DNA reads as TGTGCCAGCTCACCTTCACAGGGGGCTTATGGCTACACCTTC. This codes for CASSPSQGAYGYTF.

V and J are TRBV3-1 (or the pseudogene TRBV3-2) and TRBJ2-1, with TRBD2 matching over 7 bases. With 1 base clipped from V and 5 bases from J, the junction kept 8 bases outside the gene matches. This CDR3 region has 16 residues. Per the germline V gene, CDR1 is LGHDT and CDR2 is YNNKEL (reference sequence). The CDR3 protein is CASSQVGAGPNNEQFF. As DNA, the CDR3 is TGTGCCAGCAGCCAAGTGGGAGCGGGGCCTAACAATGAGCAGTTCTTC.

The chain carries TRBV5-1 and TRBJ2-7; a possible D gene is TRBD2 (6 bases). With 3 bases removed from V and 4 bases from J, the gap between germline ends came to 11 bases. The CDR3 consists of 13 residues. The V gene's germline CDR1 is SGHRS and CDR2 YFSETQ. The CDR3 sequence: CASSSGGRYEQYF. DNA of the CDR3: TGCGCCAGCAGCTCTGGGGGGAGATACGAGCAGTACTTC.

This chain links TRBV6-5 with TRBJ1-6; D possibly corresponds to TRBD1 (5 bases). Between the trimmed V and J ends, which lost 7 bases and 7 bases, there was a span of 17 bases. The CDR3 extends over 15 amino acids. Germline CDR1 MNHEY, CDR2 SVGAGI. The DNA for the CDR3 is TGTGCCAGCACCCCCTTGGGGCAGCCCAATTCACCCCTCCACTTT. This codes for CASTPLGQPNSPLHF.

The chain links TRBV12-3 or TRBV12-4 to TRBJ1-2, with D hard to call. This CDR3 spans 13 amino acids. The V end was cut by 4 bases, the J end by 5 bases, with 11 bases between. CDR3 coding DNA: TGTGCCAGCAGTTCGAGCTTTACTTATGGCTACACCTTC. Translated, it gives CASSSSFTYGYTF.

The rearrangement links TRBV4-2 to TRBJ2-5; possible D gene TRBD1, 6 bases. Trimming stripped 4 bases from V and 4 bases from J, with 16 bases between. The CDR3 has 15 amino acids. Per the germline V gene, CDR1 is LGHNA and CDR2 is YNFKEQ. The CDR3 spells CASSLLGGRGETQYF. DNA of the CDR3: TGTGCCAGCAGCCTATTAGGGGGAAGAGGAGAGACCCAGTACTTC.

The chain recombines TRBV11-2 with TRBJ1-5; TRBD1 aligns across 10 bases. J was trimmed by 4 bases and V by 5 bases; bases with no gene match: 5. Germline CDR1 SGHAT, CDR2 FQNNGV. This CDR3 contains 15 residues. CDR3 coding DNA: TGTGCCAGCAGCCCGACAGGGGGCATTAATCAGCCCCAGCATTTT. It specifies CASSPTGGINQPQHF. Complete variable domain (other parts from reference TRBV11-2 and TRBJ1-5): EAGVAQSPRYKIIEKRQSVAFWCNPISGHATLYWYQQILGQGPKLLIQFQNNGVVDDSQLPKDRFSAERLKGVDSTLKIQPAKLEDSAVYLCASSPTGGINQPQHFGDGTRLSIL.

The chain links TRBV24-1 to TRBJ2-5, with a weak D call TRBD2 (6 bases). This CDR3 has 12 amino acids. Germline lookup yields CDR1 KGHDR and CDR2 SFDVKD. Trimming removed 7 bases from V and 1 base from J, with 6 bases in between. CDR3 nucleotides: TGTGCCACCAGCGGGGGCCAAGAGACCCAGTACTTC. Its translation: CATSGGQETQYF.

This clone was seen more than once but under ten times. The rearrangement uses TRBV2 and TRBJ1-5; 7 bases are shared with TRBD1. The CDR3 extends over 15 amino acids. V lost 6 bases, J lost 3 bases, and 8 bases stayed unmatched. In germline, CDR1 is SNHLY, CDR2 FYNNEI. The CDR3 loop is CASRNDRAVNQPQHF. The CDR3 DNA sequence: TGTGCCAGCAGAAACGACAGGGCGGTCAATCAGCCCCAGCATTTT.

The J gene is TRBJ2-1, the V gene TRBV15, with D possibly TRBD2 on 7 matching bases. V lost 0 bases and J 4 bases, leaving 13 bases between the germline ends. This CDR3 region has 16 residues. Looked up from germline, CDR1 is LNHNV and CDR2 is YYDKDF (reference sequence). The DNA for the CDR3 is TGTGCCACCAGCAGAGATCCGGGGGGCGATTACAATGAGCAGTTCTTC. Translating it yields CATSRDPGGDYNEQFF.

V usage is TRBV7-2 and J usage is TRBJ1-6; 9 bases fit TRBD1. V was clipped by 6 bases and J by 6 bases; unmatched bases: 6. CDR1 and CDR2 (germline): SGHTA, FQGNSA. This CDR3 is 15 amino acids long. The CDR3 sequence is CASRRGQGGNSPLHF. As DNA, the CDR3 is TGTGCCAGCAGACGGGGACAGGGAGGTAATTCACCCCTCCACTTT.

The chain uses TRBV19 and TRBJ2-3; D call uncertain. The V gene's germline CDR1 is LNHDA and CDR2 SQIVND (reference sequence). Trimming pared 7 bases from V and 0 bases from J, leaving 8 bases between. The CDR3 has 13 residues. CDR3 amino acids: CASKLSSTDTQYF. CDR3 DNA sequence: TGTGCCAGTAAACTTTCGAGCACAGATACGCAGTATTTT.

The rearrangement joins TRBV2 to TRBJ1-5; D remains unclear. The CDR3 loop spans 14 amino acids. The V gene's germline CDR1 is SNHLY and CDR2 FYNNEI. Trimming removed 10 bases at V and 0 bases at J, with 13 bases between. Here the CDR3 reads CATSMVRSNQPQHF. The CDR3 coding sequence is TGTGCCACCTCTATGGTCCGTAGCAATCAGCCCCAGCATTTT.

The chain employs TRBV5-1 and TRBJ1-1; no reliable D call. V was shortened by 4 bases and J by 0 bases, with 13 bases between the two germline ends. This CDR3 spans 15 amino acids. The germline gives CDR1 SGHRS, CDR2 YFSETQ. The CDR3 protein is CASSNRAALNTEAFF. The CDR3 DNA follows: TGCGCCAGCAGCAACCGCGCGGCCCTGAACACTGAAGCTTTCTTT.

V gene TRBV3-1 (or the pseudogene TRBV3-2) combines with J gene TRBJ2-3; 10 bases are shared with TRBD2. Trimming at V came to 4 bases and at J to 1 base, leaving 8 bases not matched to a gene. Germline lookup yields CDR1 LGHDT and CDR2 YNNKEL (reference sequence). The CDR3 runs to 17 residues. The CDR3 coding sequence is TGTGCCAGCAGCCCTCAACTAGCGGGGATCCGCACAGATACGCAGTATTTT. Protein sequence: CASSPQLAGIRTDTQYF.

The J gene is TRBJ1-1, the V gene TRBV5-8; 8 bases fit TRBD1. V dropped 0 bases and J dropped 10; count of bases not matched to a gene: 11. From germline, CDR1 is SGHTS and CDR2 YDEGEE. There are 15 residues in the CDR3. CDR3 in amino acids: CASSLAWTGKERAFF. The CDR3 DNA is TGTGCCAGCAGCTTGGCGTGGACAGGGAAGGAGCGAGCTTTCTTT.

V and J are TRBV3-1 (or the pseudogene TRBV3-2) and TRBJ1-2, with D possibly being TRBD1 (5 bases). The germline gives CDR1 LGHDT, CDR2 YNNKEL (reference sequence). V gave up 0 bases and J gave up 6 bases, with 14 bases separating them. The CDR3 has 15 amino acids. CDR3 nucleotides: TGTGCCAGCAGCCAAGATGGGTTCAGGGAGGATGGCTACACCTTC. This gives the protein CASSQDGFREDGYTF.

The gene calls are TRBV7-6 and TRBJ1-2, with a tentative D call TRBD1 (5 bases). Trimming took off 0 bases at V and 8 bases at J, with 16 bases between the two ends. Germline-derived CDR1 and CDR2 are SGHVS and FNYEAQ. This CDR3 contains 15 residues. This CDR3 is CASSLAIGDSGGYTF. The CDR3 nucleotides read TGTGCCAGCAGCTTAGCGATCGGAGACAGCGGGGGCTACACCTTC.

DNA of the CDR3: TGTGCCAGTAGTATGAGTCAGGGTGGTGACTATGGCTACACCTTC. Translation gives CASSMSQGGDYGYTF. The chain recombines TRBV19 with TRBJ1-2; D is perhaps TRBD1 (5 bases). Germline-derived CDR1 and CDR2 are LNHDA and SQIVND (reference sequence). The length of the CDR3 is 15 residues. Between the trimmed V and J ends, which lost 3 bases and 3 bases, there was a span of 14 bases. Full variable domain (remainder filled in from reference TRBV19 and TRBJ1-2): DGGITQSPKYLFRKEGQNVTLSCEQNLNHDAMYWYRQDPGQGLRLIYYSQIVNDFQKGDIAEGYSVSREKKESFPLTVTSAQKNPTAFYLCASSMSQGGDYGYTFGSGTRLTVV.

The rearrangement links TRBV4-1 to TRBJ1-4; D gene uncertain. The V and J ends lost 6 bases and 3 bases respectively, with 17 bases between them. Germline lookup yields CDR1 MGHRA and CDR2 YSYEKL. The CDR3 is 16 amino acids. The CDR3 bases are TGCGCCAGCAGGCCATCTCAGGAGGGAGCTAATGAAAAACTGTTTTTT. It encodes CASRPSQEGANEKLFF.